This record concerns one TCR beta chain sequence. Only in-frame clones appear in the TCRdb table, and some are missing; sequencing was by immunoSEQ multiplex PCR. The sample records approximately 30,000 clones, 82% being singletons. The data were obtained in a study of OX40 agonist ivuxolimab in advanced cancers. The V gene's germline CDR1 is SGDLS and CDR2 YYNGEE. V lost 2 bases and J 6 bases, leaving 17 bases between the germline ends. This CDR3 spans 15 amino acids. The receptor was isolated from an adult with an advanced solid tumor such as melanoma, head and neck, liver or kidney cancer. This sample comprised CD4+ or CD8+ T cells sorted from blood, obtained in a trial of the OX40 agonist ivuxolimab. This chain links TRBV9 with TRBJ2-5; D could derive from TRBD1 or TRBD2 (6 bases each). Written as DNA, the CDR3 is TGTGCCAGCAGCGTTACAGCTGGGGGGCAACAGACCCAGTACTTC. Amino acids: CASSVTAGGQQTQYF.